This TCR beta chain was retrieved from a study of T cells in Graves' hyperthyroidism and ophthalmopathy. The CDR3 extends over 11 amino acids. Between the trimmed V and J ends, which lost 5 bases and 1 base, there was a span of 3 bases. TCR beta CDR3 regions were amplified from RNA. The HTBI primer set was used in a first-round RT-PCR of the TCR CDR3. From the multiplex PCR reads, TCRdb called clonotypes with MiXCR, one entry per CDR3 protein. The sample consists of over 400,000 distinct CDR3 sequences, 14% to 15% of them appearing once. This clonotype has a count of ten or more. A Clinical Activity Score of at least 3, a NOSPECS grade of at least 4 and a duration under 3 months were recorded in the ophthalmopathy patients.

Sequencing was performed on blood. The TCR originated in a man younger than 35 with Graves' ophthalmopathy. The chain joins TRBV12-3 or TRBV12-4 to TRBJ2-7; D is uncertain. The CDR3 nucleotides read TGTGCCAGCAGTACGTCCTACGAGCAGTACTTC. Protein sequence: CASSTSYEQYF.